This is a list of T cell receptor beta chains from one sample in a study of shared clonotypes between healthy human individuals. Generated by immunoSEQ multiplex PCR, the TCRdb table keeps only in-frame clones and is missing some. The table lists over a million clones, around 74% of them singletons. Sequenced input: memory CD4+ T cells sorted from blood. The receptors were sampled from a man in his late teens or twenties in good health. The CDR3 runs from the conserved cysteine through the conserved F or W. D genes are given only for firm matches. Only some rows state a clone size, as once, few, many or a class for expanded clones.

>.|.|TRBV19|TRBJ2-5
CASSILDKETQYF
TGTGCCAGTAGTATCCTCGACAAAGAGACCCAGTACTTC
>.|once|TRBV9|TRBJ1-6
CASSVGDDPRGFSPLHF
TGTGCCAGCAGCGTAGGAGATGACCCACGCGGCTTCTCACCCCTCCACTTT
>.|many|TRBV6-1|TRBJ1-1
CASSEGTAGITEAFF
TGTGCCAGCAGTGAAGGGACGGCGGGGATCACTGAAGCTTTCTTT
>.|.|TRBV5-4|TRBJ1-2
CASSLAGFNYGYTF
TGTGCCAGCAGCTTGGCAGGGTTCAACTATGGCTACACCTTC
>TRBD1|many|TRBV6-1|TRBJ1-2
CASSDEDRAKYGYTF
TGTGCCAGCAGTGACGAGGACAGGGCGAAATATGGCTACACCTTC
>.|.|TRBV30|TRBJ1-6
CAWRNDPVYNSPLHF
TGTGCCTGGAGGAATGACCCAGTCTATAATTCACCCCTCCACTTT
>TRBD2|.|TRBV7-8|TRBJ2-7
CASSPRTSGGAYF
TGTGCCAGCAGCCCTCGGACTAGCGGGGGGGCGTACTTC
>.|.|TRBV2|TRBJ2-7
CASSPESGIGAYF
TGTGCCAGCAGTCCCGAATCCGGGATTGGGGCGTACTTC
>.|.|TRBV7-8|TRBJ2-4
CASSSPRGKNIQYF
TGTGCCAGCAGCTCCCCCCGGGGGAAAAACATTCAGTACTTC
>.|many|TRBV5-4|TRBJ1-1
CASRYSGGAEAFF
TGTGCCAGCAGATATTCAGGTGGCGCTGAAGCTTTCTTT